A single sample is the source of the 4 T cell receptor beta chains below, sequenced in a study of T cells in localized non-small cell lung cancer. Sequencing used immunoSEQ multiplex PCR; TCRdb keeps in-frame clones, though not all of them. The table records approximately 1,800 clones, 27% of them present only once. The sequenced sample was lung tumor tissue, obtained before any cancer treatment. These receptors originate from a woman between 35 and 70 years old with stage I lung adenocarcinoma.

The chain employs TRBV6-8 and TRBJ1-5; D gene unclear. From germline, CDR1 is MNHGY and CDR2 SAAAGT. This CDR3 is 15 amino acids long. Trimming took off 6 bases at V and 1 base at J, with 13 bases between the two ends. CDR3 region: CASSPPGRSNQPQHF. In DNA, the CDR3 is TGTGCCAGCAGCCCCCCCGGGAGAAGCAATCAGCCCCAGCATTTT.

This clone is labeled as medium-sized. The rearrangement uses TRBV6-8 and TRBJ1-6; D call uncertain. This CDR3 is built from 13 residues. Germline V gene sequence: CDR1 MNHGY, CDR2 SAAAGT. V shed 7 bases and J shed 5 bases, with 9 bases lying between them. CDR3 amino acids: CASIPTNNSPLHF. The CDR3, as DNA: TGTGCCAGCATCCCGACAAATAATTCACCCCTCCACTTT.

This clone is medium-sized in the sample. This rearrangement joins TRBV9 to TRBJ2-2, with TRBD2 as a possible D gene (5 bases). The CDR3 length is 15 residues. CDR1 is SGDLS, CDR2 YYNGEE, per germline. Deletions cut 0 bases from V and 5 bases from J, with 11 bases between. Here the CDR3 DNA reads TGTGCCAGCAGCGTAGATATTCGGGGAACCGGGGAGCTGTTTTTT. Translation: CASSVDIRGTGELFF.

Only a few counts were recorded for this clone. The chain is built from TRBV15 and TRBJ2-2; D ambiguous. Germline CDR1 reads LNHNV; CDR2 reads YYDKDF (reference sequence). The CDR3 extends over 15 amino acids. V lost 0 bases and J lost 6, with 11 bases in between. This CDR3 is CATSRDGGTPGELFF. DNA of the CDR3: TGTGCCACCAGCAGAGATGGTGGTACCCCCGGGGAGCTGTTTTTT.